Below, one T cell receptor (beta chain) is given with its context. This sample was included in a study of shared clonotypes between healthy human individuals. Libraries were prepared by immunoSEQ multiplex PCR; TCRdb keeps only in-frame clonotypes and omits some of them. The sample lists roughly 600,000 clones, 95% to 98% occurring once. Germline-derived CDR1 and CDR2 are SGDLS and YYNGEE. The CDR3 loop spans 16 amino acids. Trimming cost V 4 bases and J 6 bases, with 19 bases left between them. CD45RO-negative, CCR7-positively selected cells formed the naive CD8 fraction, excluding terminally differentiated effector memory CD45RA+ cells.

Sequencing was performed on naive CD8+ T cells sorted from blood. V is TRBV9 and J is TRBJ2-2; D is perhaps TRBD2 (6 bases). The clonotype was recovered from a man aged 25 to 40 in good health. As DNA, the CDR3 is TGTGCCAGCAGCCCCATCGGGGGAACGGATCCCGGGGAGCTGTTTTTT. This encodes CASSPIGGTDPGELFF. The whole variable domain, remainder taken from reference TRBV9 and TRBJ2-2, is DSGVTQTPKHLITATGQRVTLRCSPRSGDLSVYWYQQSLDQGLQFLIQYYNGEERAKGNILERFSAQQFPDLHSELNLSSLELGDSALYFCASSPIGGTDPGELFFGEGSRLTVL.